This T cell receptor beta chain was captured in a study of CD8+CD57+ T cells in acquired aplastic anemia. Study summary: Sorted CD4+ and CD8+ cell DNA averaged approximately 3 ug.

Genomic DNA served as template for TCR beta VDJ and CDR3 profiling. TCRdb re-called the reads with MiXCR, one entry per CDR3 protein. The sample lists about 150,000 distinct CDR3 sequences, more than 40% occurring once. The germline gives CDR1 DFQATT, CDR2 SNEGSKA (reference sequence). The CDR3 length equals 13 residues, ends included. The sequenced patients had an expansion of CD8+CD57+ cells seen by flow cytometry. Of note for this clonotype: The CDR3 does not close with the conserved phenylalanine or tryptophan, likely indicating a read error. No DNA is shown, since the ends of the CDR3 on it are uncertain; the CDR3 is the one TCRdb lists.

The V and J genes are TRBV20-1 and TRBJ2-2. This TCR was recovered from a human donor with aplastic anemia. Sequenced material: sorted CD4+, CD8+, or CD8+CD57+ T cells (not recorded which) from PBMCs. The CDR3 region is CSAPSTATGEQFL.